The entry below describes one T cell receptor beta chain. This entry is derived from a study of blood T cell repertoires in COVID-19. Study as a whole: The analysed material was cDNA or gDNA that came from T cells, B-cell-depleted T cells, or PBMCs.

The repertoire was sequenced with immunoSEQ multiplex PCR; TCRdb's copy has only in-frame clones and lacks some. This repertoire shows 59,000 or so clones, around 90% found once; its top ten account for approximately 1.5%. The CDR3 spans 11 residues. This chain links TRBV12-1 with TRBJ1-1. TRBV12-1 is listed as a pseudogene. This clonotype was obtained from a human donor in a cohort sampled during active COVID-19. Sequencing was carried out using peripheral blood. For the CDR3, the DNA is TGTGCCAGAGAAACGGAGCGGGAAGCTTTCTTT. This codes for CARETEREAFF.